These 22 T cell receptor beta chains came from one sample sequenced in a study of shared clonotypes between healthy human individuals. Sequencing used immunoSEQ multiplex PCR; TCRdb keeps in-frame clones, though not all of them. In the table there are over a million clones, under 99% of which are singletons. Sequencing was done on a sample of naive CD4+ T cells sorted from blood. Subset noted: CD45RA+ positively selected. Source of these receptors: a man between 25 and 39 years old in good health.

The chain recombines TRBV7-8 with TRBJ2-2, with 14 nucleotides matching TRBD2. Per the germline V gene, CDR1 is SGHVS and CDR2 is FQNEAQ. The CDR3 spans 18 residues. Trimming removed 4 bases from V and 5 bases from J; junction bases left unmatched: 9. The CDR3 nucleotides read TGTGCCAGCAGCTCCCGGACTAGCGGGAGGACGGGTACCGGGGAGCTGTTTTTT. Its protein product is CASSSRTSGRTGTGELFF.

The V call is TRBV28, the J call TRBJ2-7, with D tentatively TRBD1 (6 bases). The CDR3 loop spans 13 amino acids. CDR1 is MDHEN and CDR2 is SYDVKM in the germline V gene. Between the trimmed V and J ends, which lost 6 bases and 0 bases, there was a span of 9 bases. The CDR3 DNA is TGTGCCAGCAGCGGACAGAACTCCTACGAGCAGTACTTC. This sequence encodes CASSGQNSYEQYF.

The CDR3 protein is CASSPGAGLYEQYF. CDR3 DNA: TGCGCCAGCAGCCCAGGGGCGGGTCTCTACGAGCAGTACTTC. The gene calls are TRBV5-1 and TRBJ2-7; D might be TRBD1 (6 bases). Per the germline V gene, CDR1 is SGHRS and CDR2 is YFSETQ. The CDR3 is 14 residues long. Trimming shortened V by 4 bases and J by 3 bases, and 14 bases separated the two germline ends.

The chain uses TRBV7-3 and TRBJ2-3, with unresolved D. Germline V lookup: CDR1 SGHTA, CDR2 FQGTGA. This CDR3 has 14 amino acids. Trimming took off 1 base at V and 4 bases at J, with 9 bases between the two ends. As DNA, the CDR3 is TGTGCCAGCAGCTTAATGGGTCCTCCAGATACGCAGTATTTT. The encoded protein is CASSLMGPPDTQYF.

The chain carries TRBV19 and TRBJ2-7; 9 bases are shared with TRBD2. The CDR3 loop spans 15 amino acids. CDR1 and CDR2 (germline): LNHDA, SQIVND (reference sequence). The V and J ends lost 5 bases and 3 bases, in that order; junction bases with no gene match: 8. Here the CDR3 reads CASSFSGSPVYEQYF. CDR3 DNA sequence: TGTGCCAGTAGTTTTAGCGGGAGTCCCGTCTACGAGCAGTACTTC.

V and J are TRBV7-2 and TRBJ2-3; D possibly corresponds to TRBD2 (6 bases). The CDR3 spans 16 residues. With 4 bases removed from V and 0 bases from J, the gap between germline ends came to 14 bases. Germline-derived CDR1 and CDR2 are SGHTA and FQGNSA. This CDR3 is CASSSRRGSSTDTQYF. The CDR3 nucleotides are TGTGCCAGCAGCTCCCGCCGGGGGAGTAGCACAGATACGCAGTATTTT.

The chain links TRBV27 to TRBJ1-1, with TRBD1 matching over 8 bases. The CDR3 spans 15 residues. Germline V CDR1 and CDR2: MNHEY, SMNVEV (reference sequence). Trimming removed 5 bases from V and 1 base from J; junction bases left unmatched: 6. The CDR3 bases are TGTGCCAGCAGTCCCCGGGACAGGAGGAACACTGAAGCTTTCTTT. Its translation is CASSPRDRRNTEAFF.

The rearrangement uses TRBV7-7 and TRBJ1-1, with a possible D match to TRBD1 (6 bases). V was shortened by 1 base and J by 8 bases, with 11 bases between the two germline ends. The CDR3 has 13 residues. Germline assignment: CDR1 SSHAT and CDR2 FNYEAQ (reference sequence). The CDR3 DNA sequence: TGTGCCAGCAGCTTAGTGGCGGGGGCAGAAGCTTTCTTT. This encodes CASSLVAGAEAFF.

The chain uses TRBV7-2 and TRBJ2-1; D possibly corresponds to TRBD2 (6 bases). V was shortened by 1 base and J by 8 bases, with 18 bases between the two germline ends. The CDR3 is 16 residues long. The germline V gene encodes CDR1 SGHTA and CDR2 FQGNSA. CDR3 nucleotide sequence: TGTGCCAGCAGCTTAGTTCCGGCGGGATCGGGGTATGAGCAGTTCTTC. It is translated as CASSLVPAGSGYEQFF. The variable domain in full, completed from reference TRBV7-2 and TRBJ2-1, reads GAGVSQSPSNKVTEKGKDVELRCDPISGHTALYWYRQSLGQGLEFLIYFQGNSAPDKSGLPSDRFSAERTGGSVSTLTIQRTQQEDSAVYLCASSLVPAGSGYEQFFGPGTRLTVL.

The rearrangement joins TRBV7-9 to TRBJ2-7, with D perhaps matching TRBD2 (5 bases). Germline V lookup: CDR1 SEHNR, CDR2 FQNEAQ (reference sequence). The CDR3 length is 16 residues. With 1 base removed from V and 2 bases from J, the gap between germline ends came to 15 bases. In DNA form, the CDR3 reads TGTGCCAGCAGCTTAGACGGACCAGCGGTGACCTACGAGCAGTACTTC. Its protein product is CASSLDGPAVTYEQYF.

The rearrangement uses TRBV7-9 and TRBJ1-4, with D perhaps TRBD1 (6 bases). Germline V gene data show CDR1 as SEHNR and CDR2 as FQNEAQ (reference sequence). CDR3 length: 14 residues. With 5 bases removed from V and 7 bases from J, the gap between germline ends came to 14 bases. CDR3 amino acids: CASSPSNRVEKLFF. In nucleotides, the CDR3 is TGTGCCAGCAGCCCAAGTAACAGGGTTGAAAAACTGTTTTTT.

The CDR3 spells CASDGSTDTQYF. The CDR3 DNA is TGTGCCAGCGACGGCAGCACAGATACGCAGTATTTT. V gene TRBV2 combines with J gene TRBJ2-3; D is ambiguous. V was cut by 8 bases and J by 0 bases, with 6 bases left in between. The CDR3 contains 12 residues. Per the germline V gene, CDR1 is SNHLY and CDR2 is FYNNEI.

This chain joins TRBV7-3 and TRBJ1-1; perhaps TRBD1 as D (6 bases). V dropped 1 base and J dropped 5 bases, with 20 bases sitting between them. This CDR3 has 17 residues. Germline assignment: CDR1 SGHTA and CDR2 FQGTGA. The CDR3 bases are TGTGCCAGCAGCTTAAGGGGGACACAAGGGGTTCGGACTGAAGCTTTCTTT. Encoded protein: CASSLRGTQGVRTEAFF.

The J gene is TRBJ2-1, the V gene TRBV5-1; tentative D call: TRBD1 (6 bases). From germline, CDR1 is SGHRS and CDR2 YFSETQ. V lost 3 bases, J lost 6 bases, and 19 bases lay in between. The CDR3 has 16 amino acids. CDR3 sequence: CASSYQQGGYINEQFF. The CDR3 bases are TGCGCCAGCAGCTACCAACAGGGTGGGTACATCAATGAGCAGTTCTTC. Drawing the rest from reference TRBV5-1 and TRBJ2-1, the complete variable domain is KAGVTQTPRYLIKTRGQQVTLSCSPISGHRSVSWYQQTPGQGLQFLFEYFSETQRNKGNFPGRFSGRQFSNSRSEMNVSTLELGDSALYLCASSYQQGGYINEQFFGPGTRLTVL.

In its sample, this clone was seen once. As DNA, the CDR3 is TGTGCCAGCAGTCCAAGGACGGCGCGAGGCTACACCTTC. It encodes CASSPRTARGYTF. The rearrangement links TRBV27 to TRBJ1-2; D uncertain. The length of the CDR3 is 13 residues. CDR1 and CDR2 from the germline V gene are MNHEY and SMNVEV (reference sequence). V lost 5 bases, J lost 8 bases, and 15 bases lay in between.

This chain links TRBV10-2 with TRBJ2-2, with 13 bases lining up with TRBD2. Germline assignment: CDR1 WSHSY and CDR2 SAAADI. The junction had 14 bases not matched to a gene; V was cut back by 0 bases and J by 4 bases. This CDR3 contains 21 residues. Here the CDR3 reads CASSESLIGLAGARGTGELFF. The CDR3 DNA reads TGCGCCAGCAGTGAGTCATTGATAGGACTAGCGGGAGCAAGGGGCACCGGGGAGCTGTTTTTT.

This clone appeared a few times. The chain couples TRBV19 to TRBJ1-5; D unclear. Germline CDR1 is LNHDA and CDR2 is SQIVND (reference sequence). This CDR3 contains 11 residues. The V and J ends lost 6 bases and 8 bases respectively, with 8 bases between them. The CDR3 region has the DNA TGTGCCAGTAGAAACGGGGAGCCCCAGCATTTT. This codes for CASRNGEPQHF.

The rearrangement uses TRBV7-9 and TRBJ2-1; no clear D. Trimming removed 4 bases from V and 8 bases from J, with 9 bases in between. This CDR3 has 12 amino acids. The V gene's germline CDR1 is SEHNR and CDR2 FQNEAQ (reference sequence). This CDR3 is CASSYKIHEQFF. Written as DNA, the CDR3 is TGTGCCAGCAGCTATAAGATTCATGAGCAGTTCTTC.

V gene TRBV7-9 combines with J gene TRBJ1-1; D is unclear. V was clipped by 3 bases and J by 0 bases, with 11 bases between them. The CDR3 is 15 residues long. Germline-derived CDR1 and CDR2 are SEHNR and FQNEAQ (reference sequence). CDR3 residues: CASSFFTGVNTEAFF. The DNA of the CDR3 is TGTGCCAGCAGCTTTTTCACGGGAGTGAACACTGAAGCTTTCTTT.

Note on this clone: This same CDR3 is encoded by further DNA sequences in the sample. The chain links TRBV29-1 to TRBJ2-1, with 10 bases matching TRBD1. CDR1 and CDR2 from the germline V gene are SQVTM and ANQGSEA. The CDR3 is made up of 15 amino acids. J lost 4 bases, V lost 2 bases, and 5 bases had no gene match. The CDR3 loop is CSVEIRDRGYNEQFF. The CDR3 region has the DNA TGCAGCGTTGAAATTCGGGACAGGGGATACAATGAGCAGTTCTTC.

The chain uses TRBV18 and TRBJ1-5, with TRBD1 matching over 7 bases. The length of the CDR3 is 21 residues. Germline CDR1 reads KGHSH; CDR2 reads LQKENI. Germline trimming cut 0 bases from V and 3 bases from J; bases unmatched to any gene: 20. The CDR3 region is CASSPPNFPGQPSHANQPQHF. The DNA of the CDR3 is TGTGCCAGCTCACCACCAAACTTTCCGGGACAGCCCTCCCATGCCAATCAGCCCCAGCATTTT. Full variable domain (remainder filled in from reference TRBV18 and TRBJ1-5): NAGVMQNPRHLVRRRGQEARLRCSPMKGHSHVYWYRQLPEEGLKFMVYLQKENIIDESGMPKERFSAEFPKEGPSILRIQQVVRGDSAAYFCASSPPNFPGQPSHANQPQHFGDGTRLSIL.

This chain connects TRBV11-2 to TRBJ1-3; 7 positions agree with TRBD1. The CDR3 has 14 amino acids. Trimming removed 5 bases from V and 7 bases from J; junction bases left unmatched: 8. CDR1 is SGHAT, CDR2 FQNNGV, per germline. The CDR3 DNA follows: TGTGCCAGCAGCCCGACAGGGTTTGGGAACACCATATATTTT. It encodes CASSPTGFGNTIYF.